The rows below give T cell receptor beta chains drawn from one sample of a study of T cells in Graves' hyperthyroidism and ophthalmopathy. TCRdb reanalysed the multiplex PCR reads using MiXCR and keeps one entry per CDR3 protein. The sample records around 420,000 distinct CDR3 sequences, around 13% being singletons. The sequencing input was blood. The receptors here all came from a young woman with Graves' hyperthyroidism. Each CDR3 is given without its conserved first and last residue.

v_gene	j_gene	len	CDR3aa
TRBV5-4	TRBJ2-3	13	ASSLVGTNTDTQY
TRBV27	TRBJ2-7	12	ASSLSAGPGKQY
TRBV6-2/TRBV6-3	TRBJ2-3	15	ASSYGLAGKLTDTQY
TRBV2	TRBJ2-3	13	ASRWTSGRPDTQY
TRBV9	TRBJ2-1	13	ASSVGPTVYNEQF
TRBV9	TRBJ1-1	12	ASSVRDLNTEAF
TRBV5-6	TRBJ2-7	13	ASSLPTGVLYEQY
TRBV28	TRBJ2-7	14	ASSLTIGTASYEQY
TRBV3-1	TRBJ2-7	13	ASSQAGTRASEQY
TRBV14	TRBJ1-2	11	ASSRSLNYGYT
TRBV6-1	TRBJ1-2	11	ASTVTDASGYT
TRBV11-2	TRBJ2-7	12	VSSLSQGALEQY
TRBV3-1	TRBJ2-3	15	ASSTRDGDFHTDTQY
TRBV11-2	TRBJ1-4	17	ASSATATGGARLREKLF
TRBV6-1	TRBJ2-1	13	ASRTGGNSYNEQF
TRBV29-1	TRBJ2-2	12	SVRRSANTGELF
TRBV28	TRBJ1-2	11	ASSTEKHYGYT
TRBV28	TRBJ1-6	13	ASSPTGDNNSPLH
TRBV3-1	TRBJ2-2	15	ASSLGSGGSISRELF
TRBV27	TRBJ1-5	14	ASSSSIGQGNGPQH
TRBV4-1	TRBJ2-7	11	ASSQQLRDEQY
TRBV30	TRBJ1-2	11	AWRTGGDYGYT
TRBV27	TRBJ1-2	14	ASSPYGGKRDYGYT
TRBV6-1	TRBJ2-7	15	ASSDLQGIPRSYEQY
TRBV28	TRBJ1-2	16	ASSSWAIGEISDYGYT
TRBV6-1	TRBJ2-1	14	AISEYAGGPEGEQF
TRBV11-2	TRBJ1-2	13	ASSLEWGASYGYT
TRBV3-1	TRBJ2-7	15	ASSSPGLAGESYEQY
TRBV6-1	TRBJ2-4	15	ASSERAFSMVKNIQY
TRBV20-1	TRBJ1-1	11	SARGPRGTEAF
TRBV7-2	TRBJ2-2	13	ASSSTSGSGGELF
TRBV27	TRBJ2-3	13	ASSSAGRSTDTQY
TRBV10-3	TRBJ1-5	11	AISPGSGQPQH
TRBV6-5	TRBJ2-4	15	ASSYRGQVSAKNIQY
TRBV29-1	TRBJ2-7	11	SVVQGVGYEQY
TRBV28	TRBJ2-7	17	ASSSFLLGGLGRHYEQY
TRBV27	TRBJ1-1	12	ASSPSPGSTEAF
TRBV7-2	TRBJ2-1	13	ASSLTDDSYNEQF
TRBV6-2/TRBV6-3	TRBJ1-5	11	ASAGGAWQPQH
TRBV6-1	TRBJ2-5	12	ASSPLANQETQY
TRBV6-5	TRBJ2-7	13	ASSYRLANSYEQY
TRBV29-1	TRBJ2-7	13	SVVLRDRGLYEQY
TRBV30	TRBJ1-3	16	AWSPIGVRQGKGNTIY
TRBV12-3/TRBV12-4	TRBJ2-3	11	ASRLGARDTQY
TRBV19	TRBJ1-5	17	ASSPDRGRFSAIRQPQH
TRBV5-8	TRBJ2-5	14	ASSLDRGGSKETQY
TRBV11-2	TRBJ2-1	14	ASSSLTSGRGNEQF
TRBV5-1	TRBJ2-7	11	ASSLTHSYEQY
TRBV4-1	TRBJ1-3	15	ASSQDNAEYSGNTIY
TRBV20-1	TRBJ1-1	13	SARDLRTDNTEAF
TRBV20-1	TRBJ2-7	11	SASDRDPQEQY
TRBV2	TRBJ2-1	10	ASRADSNEQF